This T cell receptor beta chain came from a study of Ad26.COV2.S vaccination and SARS-CoV-2 variants. Clones were read by immunoSEQ multiplex PCR, and TCRdb kept only the in-frame ones, dropping some. The sample lists some 640,000 clones, 89% seen once, with about 1.5% in the top ten. V was shortened by 0 bases and J by 2 bases, with 11 bases between the two germline ends. The CDR3 is made up of 16 amino acids. CDR1 SGHAT and CDR2 FQNNGV come from the germline V gene. Specified treatment: approximately 18 received Ad26.COV2.S at low or high dose, single or two shots; roughly five received placebo; per-sample allocation not given. Day 63 following the first vaccine or placebo injection was when the samples were taken.

This clonotype was sampled from a person between 18 and 65 years old who received the Ad26.COV2.S COVID-19 vaccine or a placebo. This chain connects TRBV11-2 to TRBJ2-1; D is undetermined. Sample: peripheral blood, taken in a trial of Ad26.COV2.S vaccine versus placebo. This CDR3 reads CASSLDLLSPYNEQFF. The CDR3 DNA reads as TGTGCCAGCAGCTTAGATCTTTTAAGCCCCTACAATGAGCAGTTCTTC.